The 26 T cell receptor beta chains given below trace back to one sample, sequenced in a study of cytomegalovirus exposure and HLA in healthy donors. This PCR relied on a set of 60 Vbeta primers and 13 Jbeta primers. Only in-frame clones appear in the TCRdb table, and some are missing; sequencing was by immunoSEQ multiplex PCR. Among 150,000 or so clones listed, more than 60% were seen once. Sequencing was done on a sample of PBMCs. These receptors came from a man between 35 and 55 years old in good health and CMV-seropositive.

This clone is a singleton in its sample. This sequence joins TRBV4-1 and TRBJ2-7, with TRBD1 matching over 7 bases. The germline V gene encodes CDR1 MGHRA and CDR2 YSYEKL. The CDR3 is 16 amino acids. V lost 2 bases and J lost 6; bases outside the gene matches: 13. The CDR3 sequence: CASSQFRAPGQSEQYF. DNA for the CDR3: TGCGCCAGCAGCCAATTCCGAGCCCCGGGACAGTCCGAGCAGTACTTC.

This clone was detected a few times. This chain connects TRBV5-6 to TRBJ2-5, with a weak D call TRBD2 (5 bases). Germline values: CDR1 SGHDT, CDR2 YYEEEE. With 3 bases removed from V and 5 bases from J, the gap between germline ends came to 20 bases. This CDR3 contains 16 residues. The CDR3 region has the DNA TGTGCCAGCAGCTCCCAAAAGCGGTGGAGTGGGGAGACCCAGTACTTC. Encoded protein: CASSSQKRWSGETQYF. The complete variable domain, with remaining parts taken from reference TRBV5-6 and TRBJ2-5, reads DAGVTQSPTHLIKTRGQQVTLRCSPKSGHDTVSWYQQALGQGPQFIFQYYEEEERQRGNFPDRFSGHQFPNYSSELNVNALLLGDSALYLCASSSQKRWSGETQYFGPGTRLLVL.

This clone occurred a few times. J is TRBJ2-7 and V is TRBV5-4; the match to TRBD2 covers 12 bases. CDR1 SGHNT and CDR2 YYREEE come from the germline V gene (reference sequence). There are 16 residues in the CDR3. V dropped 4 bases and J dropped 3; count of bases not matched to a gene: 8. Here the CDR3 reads CASSRSGTSGRYEQYF. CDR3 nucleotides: TGTGCCAGCAGCCGATCCGGGACTAGCGGGCGCTACGAGCAGTACTTC.

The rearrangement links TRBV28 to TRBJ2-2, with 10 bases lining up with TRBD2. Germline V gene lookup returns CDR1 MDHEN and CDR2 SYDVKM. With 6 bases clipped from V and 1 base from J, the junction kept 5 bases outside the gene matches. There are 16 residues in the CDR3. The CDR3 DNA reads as TGTGCCAGCAGCCGCCGGACTAGCGGGAACACCGGGGAGCTGTTTTTT. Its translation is CASSRRTSGNTGELFF.

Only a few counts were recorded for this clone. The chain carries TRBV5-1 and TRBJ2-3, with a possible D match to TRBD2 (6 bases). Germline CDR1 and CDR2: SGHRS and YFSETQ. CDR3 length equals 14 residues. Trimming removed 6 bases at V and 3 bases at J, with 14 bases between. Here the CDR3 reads CASNPGVGTDTQYF. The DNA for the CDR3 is TGCGCCAGCAATCCGGGAGTTGGAACAGATACGCAGTATTTT.

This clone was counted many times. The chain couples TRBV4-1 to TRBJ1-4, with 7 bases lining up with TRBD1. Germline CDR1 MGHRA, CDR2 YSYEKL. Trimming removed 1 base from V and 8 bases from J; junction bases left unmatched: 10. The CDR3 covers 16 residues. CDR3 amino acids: CASSQGGQVVNEKLFF. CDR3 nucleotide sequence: TGCGCCAGCAGCCAAGGCGGACAGGTAGTTAACGAAAAACTGTTTTTT.

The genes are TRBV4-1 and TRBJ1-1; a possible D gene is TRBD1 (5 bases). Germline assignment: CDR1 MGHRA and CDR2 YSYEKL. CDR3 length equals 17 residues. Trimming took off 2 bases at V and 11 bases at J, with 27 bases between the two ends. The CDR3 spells CASSQWVETQARDVAFF. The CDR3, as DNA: TGCGCCAGCAGCCAATGGGTTGAGACCCAGGCCAGGGATGTGGCTTTCTTT.

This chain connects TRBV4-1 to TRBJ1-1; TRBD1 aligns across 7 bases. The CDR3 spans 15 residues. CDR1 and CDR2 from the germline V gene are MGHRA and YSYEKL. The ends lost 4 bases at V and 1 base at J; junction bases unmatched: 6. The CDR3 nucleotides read TGCGCCAGCAGCCCGACAGGGTTAGGGAACACTGAAGCTTTCTTT. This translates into CASSPTGLGNTEAFF.

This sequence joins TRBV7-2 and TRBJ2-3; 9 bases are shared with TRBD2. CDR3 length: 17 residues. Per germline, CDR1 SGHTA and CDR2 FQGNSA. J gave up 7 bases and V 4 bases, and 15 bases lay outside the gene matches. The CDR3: CASSYRVASGIRNTQYF. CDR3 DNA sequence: TGTGCCAGCAGCTATCGGGTGGCTAGCGGGATACGAAATACGCAGTATTTT. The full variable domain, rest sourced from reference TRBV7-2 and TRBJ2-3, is GAGVSQSPSNKVTEKGKDVELRCDPISGHTALYWYRQSLGQGLEFLIYFQGNSAPDKSGLPSDRFSAERTGGSVSTLTIQRTQQEDSAVYLCASSYRVASGIRNTQYFGPGTRLTVL.

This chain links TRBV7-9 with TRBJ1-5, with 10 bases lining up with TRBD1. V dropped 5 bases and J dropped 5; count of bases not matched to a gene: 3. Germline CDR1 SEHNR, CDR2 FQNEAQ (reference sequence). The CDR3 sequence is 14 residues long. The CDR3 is CASSRDRGHQPQHF. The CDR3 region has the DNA TGTGCCAGCAGCCGCGACAGGGGGCATCAGCCCCAGCATTTT.

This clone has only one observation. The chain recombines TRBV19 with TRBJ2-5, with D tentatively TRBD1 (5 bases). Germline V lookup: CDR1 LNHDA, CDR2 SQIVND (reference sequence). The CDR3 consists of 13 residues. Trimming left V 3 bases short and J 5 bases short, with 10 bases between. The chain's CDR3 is CASSIGAVETQYF. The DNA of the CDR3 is TGTGCCAGTAGTATTGGGGCGGTGGAGACCCAGTACTTC.

The CDR3 nucleotides are TGTGCCAGCAGTGCGAGGCCGGGACTAGTCTACAATGAGCAGTTCTTC. Its protein product is CASSARPGLVYNEQFF. The chain is built from TRBV27 and TRBJ2-1, with 8 bases identical to TRBD2. Germline values: CDR1 MNHEY, CDR2 SMNVEV (reference sequence). This CDR3 contains 16 residues. Trimming took 5 bases from V and 3 from J; bases not matched to a gene: 9.

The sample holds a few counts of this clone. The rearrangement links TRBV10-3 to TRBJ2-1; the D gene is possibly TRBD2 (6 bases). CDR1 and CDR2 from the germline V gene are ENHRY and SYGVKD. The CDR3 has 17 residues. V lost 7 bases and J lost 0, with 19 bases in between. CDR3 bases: TGTGCCATCACGGGTTCACCCCGGGAGCGCTCCTACAATGAGCAGTTCTTC. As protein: CAITGSPRERSYNEQFF.

The CDR3 spells CASSRPGGSGLEAFF. The CDR3 DNA sequence: TGTGCCAGCAGCCGACCCGGGGGGTCCGGACTCGAAGCTTTCTTT. The rearrangement uses TRBV7-9 and TRBJ1-1; the D gene is possibly TRBD1 (5 bases). CDR3 length equals 15 residues. Germline loops: CDR1 SEHNR, CDR2 FQNEAQ (reference sequence). V gave up 5 bases and J gave up 8 bases, with 21 bases separating them.

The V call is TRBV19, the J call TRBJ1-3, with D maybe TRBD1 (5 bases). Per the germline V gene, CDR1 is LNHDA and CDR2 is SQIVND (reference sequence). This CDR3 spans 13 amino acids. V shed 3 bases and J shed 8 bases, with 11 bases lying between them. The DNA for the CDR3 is TGTGCCAGTAGTATCGGGGGGAGTGACACCATATATTTT. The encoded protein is CASSIGGSDTIYF. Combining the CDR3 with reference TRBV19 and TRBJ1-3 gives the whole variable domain DGGITQSPKYLFRKEGQNVTLSCEQNLNHDAMYWYRQDPGQGLRLIYYSQIVNDFQKGDIAEGYSVSREKKESFPLTVTSAQKNPTAFYLCASSIGGSDTIYFGEGSWLTVV.

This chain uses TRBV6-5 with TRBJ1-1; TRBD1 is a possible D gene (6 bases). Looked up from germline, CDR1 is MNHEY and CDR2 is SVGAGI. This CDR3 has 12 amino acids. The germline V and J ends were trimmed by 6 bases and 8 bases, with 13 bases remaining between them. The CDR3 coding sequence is TGTGCCAGCAGCCCCGCCCAGGGGGAAGCTTTCTTT. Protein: CASSPAQGEAFF.

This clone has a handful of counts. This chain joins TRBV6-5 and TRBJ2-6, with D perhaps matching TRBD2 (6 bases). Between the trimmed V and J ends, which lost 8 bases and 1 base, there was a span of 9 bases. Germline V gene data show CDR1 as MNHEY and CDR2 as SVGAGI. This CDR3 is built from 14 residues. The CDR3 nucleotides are TGTGCCAGCTCTAGCGCATCTGGGGCCAACGTCCTGACTTTC. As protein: CASSSASGANVLTF.

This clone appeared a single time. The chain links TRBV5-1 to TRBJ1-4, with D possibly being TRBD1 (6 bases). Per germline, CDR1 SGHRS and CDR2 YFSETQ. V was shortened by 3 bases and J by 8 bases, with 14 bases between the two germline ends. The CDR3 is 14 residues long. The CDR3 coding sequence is TGCGCCAGCAGCTACAGGGCCTTAAGCGAAAAACTGTTTTTT. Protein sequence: CASSYRALSEKLFF. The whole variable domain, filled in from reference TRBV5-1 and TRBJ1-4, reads KAGVTQTPRYLIKTRGQQVTLSCSPISGHRSVSWYQQTPGQGLQFLFEYFSETQRNKGNFPGRFSGRQFSNSRSEMNVSTLELGDSALYLCASSYRALSEKLFFGSGTQLSVL.

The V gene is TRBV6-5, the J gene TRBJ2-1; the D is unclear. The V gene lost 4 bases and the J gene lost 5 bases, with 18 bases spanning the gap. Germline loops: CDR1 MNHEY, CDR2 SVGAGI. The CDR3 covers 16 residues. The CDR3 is CASSFSFSNQNNEQFF. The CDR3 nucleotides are TGTGCCAGCAGTTTCTCATTTAGTAATCAAAACAATGAGCAGTTCTTC.

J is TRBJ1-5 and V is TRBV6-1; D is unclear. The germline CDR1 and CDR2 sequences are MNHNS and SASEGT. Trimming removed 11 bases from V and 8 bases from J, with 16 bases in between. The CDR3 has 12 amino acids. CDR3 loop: CASKELVKPQHF. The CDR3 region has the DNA TGTGCCTCCAAAGAGCTCGTAAAGCCCCAGCATTTT.

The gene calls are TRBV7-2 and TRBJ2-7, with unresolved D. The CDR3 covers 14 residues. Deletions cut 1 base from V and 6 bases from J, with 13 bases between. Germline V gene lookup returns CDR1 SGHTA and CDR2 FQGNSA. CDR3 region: CASSLGRLKAEQYF. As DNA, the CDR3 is TGTGCCAGCAGCTTAGGGCGGCTGAAGGCCGAGCAGTACTTC.

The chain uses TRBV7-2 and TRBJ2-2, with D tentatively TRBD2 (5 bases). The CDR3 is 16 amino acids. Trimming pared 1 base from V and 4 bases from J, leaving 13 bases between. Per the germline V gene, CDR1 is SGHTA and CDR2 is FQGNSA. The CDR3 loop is CASSLDGSGSTGELFF. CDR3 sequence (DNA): TGTGCCAGCAGCTTAGATGGGTCGGGATCCACCGGGGAGCTGTTTTTT.

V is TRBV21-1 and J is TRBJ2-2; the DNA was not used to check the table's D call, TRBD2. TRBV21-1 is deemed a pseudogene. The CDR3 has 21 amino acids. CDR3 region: CASNLISTSRQDAGGTGELFF. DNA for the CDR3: TGTGCCAGCAACCTAATCTCCACCTCCAGACAGGATGCGGGGGGCACCGGGGAGCTGTTTTTT.

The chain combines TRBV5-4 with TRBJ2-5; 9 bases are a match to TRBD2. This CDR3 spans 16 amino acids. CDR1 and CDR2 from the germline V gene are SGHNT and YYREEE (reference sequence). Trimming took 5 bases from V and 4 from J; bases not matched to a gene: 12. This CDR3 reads CASRGGLAGVPETQYF. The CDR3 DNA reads TGTGCCAGCAGAGGGGGCTTAGCGGGAGTCCCAGAGACCCAGTACTTC.

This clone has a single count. The CDR3 DNA reads TGTGCCAGCAGCTTTCCCGAGCGGGGCTCCTACGAGCAGTACTTC. As protein: CASSFPERGSYEQYF. The chain is built from TRBV7-4 and TRBJ2-7; TRBD2 matches 7 bases. Germline V gives CDR1 SGHVT, CDR2 SQSDAQ. The CDR3 runs 15 residues. Germline trimming cut 3 bases from V and 0 bases from J; bases unmatched to any gene: 5.

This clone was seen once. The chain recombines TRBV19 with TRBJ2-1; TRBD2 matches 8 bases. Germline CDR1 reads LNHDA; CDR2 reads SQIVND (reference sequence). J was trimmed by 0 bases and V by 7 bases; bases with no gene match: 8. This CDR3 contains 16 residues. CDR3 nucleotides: TGTGCCAGTACAGCCACCGGGACTAGCTCCTACAATGAGCAGTTCTTC. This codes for CASTATGTSSYNEQFF.